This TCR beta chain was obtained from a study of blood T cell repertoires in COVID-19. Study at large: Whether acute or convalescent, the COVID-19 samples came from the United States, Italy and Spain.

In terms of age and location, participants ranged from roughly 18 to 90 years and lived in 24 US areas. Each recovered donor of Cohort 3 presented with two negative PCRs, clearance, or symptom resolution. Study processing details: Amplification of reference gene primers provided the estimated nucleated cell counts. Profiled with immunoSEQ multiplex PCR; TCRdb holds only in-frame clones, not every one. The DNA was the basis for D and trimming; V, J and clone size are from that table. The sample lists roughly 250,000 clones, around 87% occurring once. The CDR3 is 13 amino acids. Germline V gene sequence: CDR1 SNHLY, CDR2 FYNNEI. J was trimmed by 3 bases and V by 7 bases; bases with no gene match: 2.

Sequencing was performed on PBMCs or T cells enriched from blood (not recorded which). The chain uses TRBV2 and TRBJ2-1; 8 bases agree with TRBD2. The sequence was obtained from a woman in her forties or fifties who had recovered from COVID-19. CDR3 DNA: TGTGCCAGCAAGGCGGGAGGCTACAATGAGCAGTTCTTC. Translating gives CASKAGGYNEQFF.